This T cell receptor (beta chain) was captured by sequencing in a study of liver allograft versus peripheral blood T cells. Study-wide context: The authors compared T cell receptor repertoires in transplanted livers with recipients' peripheral blood repertoires.

Each CDR3 protein gets one entry after TCRdb re-called the reads with MiXCR. The sample yields 2,500 to 3,500 distinct CDR3 sequences, just over 14% seen once. This sequence was found in a human patient who had a liver transplant. Some T cells may be the graft donor's.

The CDR3 protein is CAWSAGSWEGYTF. CDR3 in DNA: TGTGCCTGGAGTGCCGGCAGCTGGGAGGGCTACACCTTC. This chain connects TRBV30 to TRBJ1-2; D is uncertain. Between the trimmed V and J ends, which lost 1 base and 8 bases, there was a span of 14 bases. Germline CDR1 reads GTSNPN; CDR2 reads SVGIG (reference sequence). This CDR3 comprises 13 residues.